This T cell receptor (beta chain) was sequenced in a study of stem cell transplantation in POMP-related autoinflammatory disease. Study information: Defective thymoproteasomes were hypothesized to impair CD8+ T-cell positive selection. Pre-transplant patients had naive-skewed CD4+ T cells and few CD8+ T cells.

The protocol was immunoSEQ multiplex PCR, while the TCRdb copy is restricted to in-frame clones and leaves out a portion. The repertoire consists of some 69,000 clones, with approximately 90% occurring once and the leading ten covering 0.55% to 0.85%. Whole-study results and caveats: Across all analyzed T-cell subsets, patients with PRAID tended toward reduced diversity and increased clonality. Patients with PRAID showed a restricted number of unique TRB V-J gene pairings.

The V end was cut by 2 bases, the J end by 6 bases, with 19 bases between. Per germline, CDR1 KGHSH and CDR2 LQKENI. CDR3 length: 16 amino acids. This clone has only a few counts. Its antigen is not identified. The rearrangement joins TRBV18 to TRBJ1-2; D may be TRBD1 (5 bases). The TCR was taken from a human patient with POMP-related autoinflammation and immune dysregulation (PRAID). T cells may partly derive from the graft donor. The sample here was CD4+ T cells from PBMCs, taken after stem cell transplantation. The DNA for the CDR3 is TGTGCCAGCTCACCAAAGACAGACCCCTTGGCGGATGGCTACACCTTC. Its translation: CASSPKTDPLADGYTF.